This is a list of T cell receptor beta chains from one sample in a study of T cell responses to AZD1222 COVID-19 vaccine. The repertoire was sequenced with immunoSEQ multiplex PCR; TCRdb's copy has only in-frame clones and lacks some. Altogether about 73,000 clones are present, 85% to 90% being singletons, with the ten largest covering approximately 9.3%. Sequenced here: peripheral blood, sampled 28 days after the second AZD1222 dose. These receptors all stem from an adult who received the AZD1222 COVID-19 vaccine. Each CDR3 is given with its conserved first and last residue. Fields, in order: J gene, D gene, clone size, V gene, CDR3 protein, CDR3 DNA. D genes are given only for firm matches. Not all rows give a size; the values are once, few, many and, for expanded clones, a class.

j_gene: TRBJ1-1; d_gene: TRBD1; abundance: -; v_gene: TRBV5-4; CDR3aa: CASSLGQGAMNTEAFF; CDR3nt: TGTGCCAGCAGCTTGGGTCAGGGGGCGATGAACACTGAAGCTTTCTTT
j_gene: TRBJ1-1; d_gene: TRBD1; abundance: -; v_gene: TRBV5-6; CDR3aa: CASSRTGVKAEAFF; CDR3nt: TGTGCCAGCAGCAGGACAGGGGTCAAGGCTGAAGCTTTCTTT
j_gene: TRBJ2-7; d_gene: TRBD2; abundance: -; v_gene: TRBV5-4; CDR3aa: CASGKGGAGITYEQYF; CDR3nt: TGTGCCAGCGGCAAGGGAGGGGCGGGGATTACCTACGAGCAGTACTTC
j_gene: TRBJ1-4; d_gene: -; abundance: -; v_gene: TRBV5-4; CDR3aa: CASSLDRASEKLFF; CDR3nt: TGTGCCAGCAGCTTGGACAGGGCAAGTGAAAAACTGTTTTTT
j_gene: TRBJ2-2; d_gene: -; abundance: once; v_gene: TRBV5-4; CDR3aa: CASSSRDNTGELFF; CDR3nt: TGTGCCAGCAGCTCAAGGGATAACACCGGGGAGCTGTTTTTT
j_gene: TRBJ2-2; d_gene: -; abundance: -; v_gene: TRBV19; CDR3aa: CASSIGRHGELFF; CDR3nt: TGTGCCAGTAGTATAGGCCGCCACGGGGAGCTGTTTTTT
j_gene: TRBJ1-2; d_gene: -; abundance: once; v_gene: TRBV7-8; CDR3aa: CASSLSGTYGYTF; CDR3nt: TGTGCCAGCAGCTTATCAGGGACCTATGGCTACACCTTC
j_gene: TRBJ1-1; d_gene: -; abundance: once; v_gene: TRBV5-6; CDR3aa: CASSFGAGDTEAFF; CDR3nt: TGTGCCAGCAGCTTCGGAGCCGGGGACACTGAAGCTTTCTTT
j_gene: TRBJ2-1; d_gene: -; abundance: -; v_gene: TRBV9; CDR3aa: CASSPTEGVSSYNEQFF; CDR3nt: TGTGCCAGCAGCCCGACCGAGGGGGTAAGCTCCTACAATGAGCAGTTCTTC
j_gene: TRBJ2-1; d_gene: TRBD2; abundance: -; v_gene: TRBV10-3; CDR3aa: CAISTSVAEQFF; CDR3nt: TGTGCCATCAGCACTAGCGTCGCTGAGCAGTTCTTC
j_gene: TRBJ1-5; d_gene: -; abundance: -; v_gene: TRBV29-1; CDR3aa: CSVATGSDQPQHF; CDR3nt: TGCAGCGTTGCGACAGGTTCCGATCAGCCCCAGCATTTT
j_gene: TRBJ1-3; d_gene: -; abundance: once; v_gene: TRBV7-9; CDR3aa: CASSLALTDSGNTIYF; CDR3nt: TGTGCCAGCAGCTTAGCGTTGACAGACTCTGGAAACACCATATATTTT
j_gene: TRBJ1-3; d_gene: -; abundance: -; v_gene: TRBV19; CDR3aa: CASSFIQGSSGNTIYF; CDR3nt: TGTGCCAGTTCATTTATTCAGGGCTCCTCTGGAAACACCATATATTTT
j_gene: TRBJ1-5; d_gene: -; abundance: -; v_gene: TRBV3-1/TRBV3-2; CDR3aa: CASSQDSNSNQPQHF; CDR3nt: TGTGCCAGCAGCCAAGACTCGAATAGCAATCAGCCCCAGCATTTT
j_gene: TRBJ2-3; d_gene: -; abundance: -; v_gene: TRBV27; CDR3aa: CASSLSAFRLDTQYF; CDR3nt: TGTGCCAGCAGTTTATCGGCCTTCCGCCTTGATACGCAGTATTTT
j_gene: TRBJ1-1; d_gene: -; abundance: -; v_gene: TRBV19; CDR3aa: CASSIVGGHTEAFF; CDR3nt: TGTGCCAGTAGTATAGTAGGGGGGCACACTGAAGCTTTCTTT
j_gene: TRBJ1-4; d_gene: -; abundance: -; v_gene: TRBV5-4; CDR3aa: CASSSVTFGAGEKLFF; CDR3nt: TGTGCCAGCAGCTCGGTCACGTTTGGGGCTGGGGAAAAACTGTTTTTT
j_gene: TRBJ2-5; d_gene: TRBD1; abundance: once; v_gene: TRBV2; CDR3aa: CASSDRTGFKKTQYF; CDR3nt: TGTGCCAGCAGTGACCGGACAGGGTTCAAGAAGACCCAGTACTTC
j_gene: TRBJ2-1; d_gene: -; abundance: -; v_gene: TRBV11-2; CDR3aa: CASSSSGGGGEQFF; CDR3nt: TGTGCCAGCAGCTCATCCGGGGGAGGCGGTGAGCAGTTCTTC
j_gene: TRBJ1-6; d_gene: -; abundance: -; v_gene: TRBV7-2; CDR3aa: CASSYPYNSPLHF; CDR3nt: TGTGCCAGCAGCTACCCCTATAATTCACCCCTCCACTTT
j_gene: TRBJ1-4; d_gene: -; abundance: -; v_gene: TRBV6-2/TRBV6-3; CDR3aa: CASSPYLGEKLFF; CDR3nt: TGTGCCAGCAGCCCGTACCTGGGCGAAAAACTGTTTTTT
j_gene: TRBJ1-6; d_gene: -; abundance: -; v_gene: TRBV7-8; CDR3aa: CASSLAQGGRSPLHF; CDR3nt: TGTGCCAGCAGCTTAGCCCAGGGCGGCCGGTCACCCCTCCACTTT
j_gene: TRBJ1-5; d_gene: -; abundance: -; v_gene: TRBV12-3/TRBV12-4; CDR3aa: CASSSNPTLRHF; CDR3nt: TGTGCCAGCAGTTCGAACCCCACACTTAGGCATTTT
j_gene: TRBJ2-2; d_gene: -; abundance: -; v_gene: TRBV15; CDR3aa: CATSRGTNTGELFF; CDR3nt: TGTGCCACCAGCAGAGGGACTAACACCGGGGAGCTGTTTTTT
j_gene: TRBJ2-5; d_gene: TRBD2; abundance: -; v_gene: TRBV6-5; CDR3aa: CASSTRGGWETQYF; CDR3nt: TGTGCCAGCAGTACCCGGGGAGGGTGGGAGACCCAGTACTTC
j_gene: TRBJ1-1; d_gene: -; abundance: few; v_gene: TRBV5-1; CDR3aa: CASSLALRGENTEAFF; CDR3nt: TGCGCCAGCAGCTTGGCCCTCCGAGGGGAGAACACTGAAGCTTTCTTT
j_gene: TRBJ2-2; d_gene: TRBD2; abundance: -; v_gene: TRBV6-2/TRBV6-3; CDR3aa: CASSNGLAGVNTGELFF; CDR3nt: TGTGCCAGCAGTAACGGACTAGCGGGGGTGAACACCGGGGAGCTGTTTTTT
j_gene: TRBJ1-5; d_gene: -; abundance: -; v_gene: TRBV19; CDR3aa: CASTPTPGANSNQPQHF; CDR3nt: TGTGCCAGTACCCCGACTCCAGGGGCTAATAGCAATCAGCCCCAGCATTTT
j_gene: TRBJ1-2; d_gene: -; abundance: -; v_gene: TRBV20-1; CDR3aa: CSAPYGYTF; CDR3nt: TGCAGTGCCCCTTATGGCTACACCTTC
j_gene: TRBJ2-3; d_gene: -; abundance: -; v_gene: TRBV5-5; CDR3aa: CASSLETVVDTQYF; CDR3nt: TGTGCCAGCAGCTTGGAGACGGTGGTAGATACGCAGTATTTT
j_gene: TRBJ2-2; d_gene: -; abundance: few; v_gene: TRBV7-8; CDR3aa: CASSLAKGGHGELFF; CDR3nt: TGTGCCAGCAGCTTAGCGAAGGGAGGCCACGGGGAGCTGTTTTTT
j_gene: TRBJ2-3; d_gene: TRBD2; abundance: -; v_gene: TRBV5-4; CDR3aa: CASSLLAGGASTDTQYF; CDR3nt: TGTGCCAGCAGCTTGCTAGCGGGGGGGGCTAGCACAGATACGCAGTATTTT
j_gene: TRBJ1-1; d_gene: -; abundance: few; v_gene: TRBV19; CDR3aa: CASSIGGATEAFF; CDR3nt: TGTGCCAGTAGTATAGGGGGGGCCACTGAAGCTTTCTTT
j_gene: TRBJ2-2; d_gene: TRBD1; abundance: -; v_gene: TRBV6-6; CDR3aa: CASSRDRGGATGELFF; CDR3nt: TGTGCCAGCAGCCGAGACAGGGGAGGTGCCACCGGGGAGCTGTTTTTT
j_gene: TRBJ2-7; d_gene: TRBD1; abundance: once; v_gene: TRBV2; CDR3aa: CASRGPVGQGANEQYF; CDR3nt: TGTGCCAGCAGAGGGCCGGTGGGACAGGGGGCTAACGAGCAGTACTTC
j_gene: TRBJ2-7; d_gene: -; abundance: -; v_gene: TRBV10-1; CDR3aa: CASSDGWEQYF; CDR3nt: TGCGCCAGCAGTGACGGCTGGGAGCAGTACTTC
j_gene: TRBJ1-6; d_gene: -; abundance: -; v_gene: TRBV7-6; CDR3aa: CASSSGSNSPLHF; CDR3nt: TGTGCCAGCAGCTCAGGCAGTAATTCACCCCTCCACTTT